This TCR beta chain came from a study of shared clonotypes between healthy human individuals. Whole-study context: The composition of the donors was a couple of women and a few men aged 18 to 49.

Donors comprised only Caucasian adults living in Nashville, Tennessee. Assay: immunoSEQ multiplex PCR; the TCRdb copy retains only in-frame clones and omits some. This table has 800,000 to 1,200,000 clones, around 82% appearing once. V gave up 5 bases and J gave up 2 bases; unmatched junction bases: 4. The V gene's germline CDR1 is MNHEY and CDR2 SMNVEV (reference sequence). The CDR3 is 16 amino acids. The TCR sequence derives from a man aged 18 to 35 in good health. Some clones in this sample may be carry-over from other donors' samples. The material sequenced was memory CD4+ T cells from PBMCs. Described subset: CD45RA-negative fraction. V usage is TRBV27 and J usage is TRBJ2-2; 11 bases agree with TRBD2. The CDR3 sequence is CASSGRLAGNTGELFF. CDR3 DNA: TGTGCCAGCAGTGGAAGACTAGCGGGAAACACCGGGGAGCTGTTTTTT.